This entry lists 30 T cell receptor beta chains sequenced from one sample in a study of blood T cell repertoires in COVID-19. The repertoire was sequenced with immunoSEQ multiplex PCR; TCRdb's copy has only in-frame clones and lacks some. The sample shows some 62,000 clones, roughly 80% of them seen only once. Sequencing used PBMCs or T cells enriched from blood (not recorded which). These receptors were taken from a woman aged 40 to 55 with acute COVID-19.

This chain joins TRBV5-6 and TRBJ2-7; 7 bases are shared with TRBD1. Germline V lookup: CDR1 SGHDT, CDR2 YYEEEE. The CDR3 sequence is 18 residues long. V shed 0 bases, J shed 5 bases, and the junction held 17 bases outside the gene matches. CDR3: CASSLASGQFKMVDEQYF. CDR3 DNA: TGTGCCAGCAGCTTGGCCTCGGGACAGTTCAAAATGGTGGACGAGCAGTACTTC.

The chain has TRBV28 and TRBJ2-1; a possible D gene is TRBD1 (5 bases). V was trimmed by 2 bases and J by 10 bases, leaving 27 bases between them. Germline assignment: CDR1 MDHEN and CDR2 SYDVKM. The CDR3 extends over 18 amino acids. The CDR3 here is CASSLRVRSKPSWGEQFF. CDR3 bases: TGTGCCAGCAGTTTAAGGGTGCGGTCGAAACCCTCGTGGGGCGAGCAGTTCTTC.

The V and J genes are TRBV9 and TRBJ2-7; D unresolved. The V end was cut by 0 bases, the J end by 0 bases, with 7 bases between. CDR1 SGDLS and CDR2 YYNGEE come from the germline V gene. This CDR3 is 14 amino acids long. CDR3 residues: CASSVGSSSYEQYF. The CDR3 DNA reads TGTGCCAGCAGCGTAGGTTCTTCCTCCTACGAGCAGTACTTC.

The chain recombines TRBV7-2 with TRBJ2-3; 8 bases map to TRBD2. Per germline, CDR1 SGHTA and CDR2 FQGNSA. V trimming: 4 bases; J trimming: 5 bases; junction bases outside the gene matches: 5. The CDR3 is 14 residues long. The CDR3 nucleotides read TGTGCCAGCAGCTCTGTCGCGGGGGGAGATACGCAGTATTTT. This codes for CASSSVAGGDTQYF.

This chain uses TRBV11-2 with TRBJ1-2; 10 bases line up with TRBD1. Germline V gene sequence: CDR1 SGHAT, CDR2 FQNNGV. CDR3 length: 15 residues. After removal of 6 bases from V and 6 bases from J, the junction contained 10 bases not matched to a gene. The CDR3 sequence: CASSLTGGGGNGYTF. The CDR3, as DNA: TGTGCCAGCAGTCTGACAGGGGGCGGAGGAAATGGCTACACCTTC. Drawing the rest from reference TRBV11-2 and TRBJ1-2, the complete variable domain is EAGVAQSPRYKIIEKRQSVAFWCNPISGHATLYWYQQILGQGPKLLIQFQNNGVVDDSQLPKDRFSAERLKGVDSTLKIQPAKLEDSAVYLCASSLTGGGGNGYTFGSGTRLTVV.

This rearrangement joins TRBV28 to TRBJ2-1; weak D call: TRBD1 (6 bases). The CDR3 has 13 amino acids. Germline V gene sequence: CDR1 MDHEN, CDR2 SYDVKM. V was shortened by 6 bases and J by 6 bases, with 12 bases between the two germline ends. The CDR3 protein is CASRADSLNEQFF. The CDR3 region has the DNA TGTGCCAGCAGGGCGGACAGCCTCAATGAGCAGTTCTTC.

The chain couples TRBV5-1 to TRBJ2-5, with 8 bases fitting TRBD2. The germline gives CDR1 SGHRS, CDR2 YFSETQ. Unmatched junction bases numbered 8, after V lost 5 bases and J lost 5 bases. The CDR3 has 14 residues. The CDR3 region is CASRLSGGGETQYF. The DNA for the CDR3 is TGCGCCAGCAGATTAAGCGGGGGAGGGGAGACCCAGTACTTC.

This sequence joins TRBV27 and TRBJ2-1, with TRBD2 matching 9 bases. V shed 4 bases and J 5 bases; nucleotides not matched to a gene: 6. The CDR3 is 15 residues long. Germline CDR1 reads MNHEY; CDR2 reads SMNVEV (reference sequence). CDR3 coding DNA: TGTGCCAGCAGTTCCCCCTCTAGCGGGGACAATGAGCAGTTCTTC. This encodes CASSSPSSGDNEQFF.

V and J are TRBV19 and TRBJ1-5; perhaps TRBD1 as D (5 bases). Germline CDR1 and CDR2: LNHDA and SQIVND (reference sequence). Trimming left V 2 bases short and J 0 bases short, with 20 bases between. This CDR3 has 19 amino acids. As DNA, the CDR3 is TGTGCCAGTAGTATAAGAACCGGGACGGGGGGATATAGCAATCAGCCCCAGCATTTT. Residues: CASSIRTGTGGYSNQPQHF.

V gene TRBV5-4 combines with J gene TRBJ2-3, with TRBD1 matching 8 bases. The CDR3 has 16 residues. From germline, CDR1 is SGHNT and CDR2 YYREEE (reference sequence). V dropped 4 bases and J dropped 3; count of bases not matched to a gene: 10. The CDR3 sequence is CASSLGRGPGTDTQYF. The CDR3 nucleotides are TGTGCCAGCAGCCTCGGCAGGGGGCCCGGGACAGATACGCAGTATTTT.

The chain joins TRBV9 to TRBJ2-6, with 13 bases that match TRBD2. Germline V gives CDR1 SGDLS, CDR2 YYNGEE. V trimming: 0 bases; J trimming: 2 bases; junction bases outside the gene matches: 11. This CDR3 contains 21 residues. The CDR3 here is CASSVASTTSGREAGANVLTF. The CDR3 DNA reads TGTGCCAGCAGCGTAGCTTCCACTACTAGCGGGAGGGAAGCTGGGGCCAACGTCCTGACTTTC.

This chain links TRBV18 with TRBJ2-7; possible D gene TRBD2, 5 bases. Germline V gives CDR1 KGHSH, CDR2 LQKENI. The length of the CDR3 is 18 residues. V was shortened by 0 bases and J by 4 bases, with 22 bases between the two germline ends. CDR3 sequence reads: CASSPPGGGLTSLYEQYF. CDR3 nucleotides: TGTGCCAGCTCACCACCTGGCGGAGGACTCACCTCCCTTTACGAGCAGTACTTC. Filled out from reference TRBV18 and TRBJ2-7, the complete variable domain reads NAGVMQNPRHLVRRRGQEARLRCSPMKGHSHVYWYRQLPEEGLKFMVYLQKENIIDESGMPKERFSAEFPKEGPSILRIQQVVRGDSAAYFCASSPPGGGLTSLYEQYFGPGTRLTVT.

In this sample, this clone turned up a few times. This chain connects TRBV27 to TRBJ1-1; maybe TRBD1 (6 bases). V lost 7 bases and J 4 bases, leaving 13 bases between the germline ends. The CDR3 runs to 13 residues. CDR1 MNHEY and CDR2 SMNVEV come from the germline V gene (reference sequence). CDR3 coding DNA: TGTGCCAGCATCCAAGGGGGGGCCACTGAAGCTTTCTTT. Amino acids: CASIQGGATEAFF.

The chain recombines TRBV7-9 with TRBJ1-6; 7 bases match TRBD1. Germline V CDR1 and CDR2: SEHNR, FQNEAQ (reference sequence). Trimming took 5 bases from V and 10 from J; bases not matched to a gene: 8. This CDR3 is 14 amino acids long. The DNA for the CDR3 is TGTGCCAGCAGCCCAGACAGGGACGCCTCACCCCTCCACTTT. It is translated as CASSPDRDASPLHF. Looking up the rest from reference TRBV7-9 and TRBJ1-6 gives the full variable domain: DTGVSQNPRHKITKRGQNVTFRCDPISEHNRLYWYRQTLGQGPEFLTYFQNEAQLEKSRLLSDRFSAERPKGSFSTLEIQRTEQGDSAMYLCASSPDRDASPLHFGNGTRLTVT.

The V gene is TRBV7-8, the J gene TRBJ1-1; D unresolved. The germline V gene encodes CDR1 SGHVS and CDR2 FQNEAQ. Trimming shortened V by 2 bases and J by 1 base, and 8 bases separated the two germline ends. The CDR3 totals 14 residues. The CDR3 region has the DNA TGTGCCAGCAGCTTAATTCAGGCGAACACTGAAGCTTTCTTT. Translated, it gives CASSLIQANTEAFF.

V is TRBV28 and J is TRBJ2-5; D not resolved. The CDR3 has 14 amino acids. Trimming removed 3 bases from V and 1 base from J, with 9 bases in between. Germline-derived CDR1 and CDR2 are MDHEN and SYDVKM. CDR3 nucleotides: TGTGCCAGCAGTTTCTCAGTCTCCCAAGAGACCCAGTACTTC. Translation gives CASSFSVSQETQYF.

The J gene is TRBJ2-1, the V gene TRBV29-1; 8 bases are a match to TRBD2. Germline values: CDR1 SQVTM, CDR2 ANQGSEA. V lost 3 bases, J lost 4 bases, and 14 bases stayed unmatched. CDR3 length equals 17 residues. CDR3 nucleotide sequence: TGCAGCGTTGACAGGGTAATAGGCGGGAGGCCTTACAATGAGCAGTTCTTC. Translated, it gives CSVDRVIGGRPYNEQFF.

This clone was seen only a few times. The chain joins TRBV6-6 to TRBJ2-3; 10 nucleotides agree with TRBD2. Germline CDR1 is MNHNY and CDR2 is SVGAGI (reference sequence). This CDR3 spans 16 amino acids. The V and J ends lost 7 bases and 3 bases, in that order; junction bases with no gene match: 10. Here the CDR3 DNA reads TGTGCCAGCACTCTCCTAGCGGGAGTGGCGACAGATACGCAGTATTTT. Encoded protein: CASTLLAGVATDTQYF.

The chain employs TRBV3-1 (or the pseudogene TRBV3-2) and TRBJ1-2; 8 nucleotides match TRBD1. The CDR3 is 15 residues long. Trimming took 4 bases from V and 8 from J; bases not matched to a gene: 12. The V gene's germline CDR1 is LGHDT and CDR2 YNNKEL (reference sequence). In DNA, the CDR3 is TGTGCCAGCAGCCCTCCGGGACAGGCCATTAAGGGCTACACCTTC. It yields the protein CASSPPGQAIKGYTF.

The chain joins TRBV28 to TRBJ1-2, with 8 bases lining up with TRBD1. CDR1 MDHEN and CDR2 SYDVKM come from the germline V gene. V dropped 6 bases and J dropped 3; count of bases not matched to a gene: 3. The CDR3 is made up of 13 amino acids. The CDR3 bases are TGTGCCAGCAGCCCGGACAGGGACTATGGCTACACCTTC. Amino acids: CASSPDRDYGYTF.

Remarks on this clone: In the same sample, other DNA sequences code for this CDR3. This chain links TRBV19 with TRBJ2-5; the D is unclear. The CDR3 has 13 residues. V lost 3 bases to trimming and J lost 4 bases, with 9 bases between them. The germline V gene encodes CDR1 LNHDA and CDR2 SQIVND (reference sequence). The CDR3 protein is CASSMGVRETQYF. CDR3 nucleotides: TGTGCCAGTAGTATGGGCGTCAGAGAGACCCAGTACTTC.

The chain uses TRBV5-4 and TRBJ2-7; tentatively, D is TRBD2 (6 bases). There are 13 residues in the CDR3. The V end lost 5 bases, the J end lost 5 bases, and 14 bases lay between the germline ends. Germline lookup yields CDR1 SGHNT and CDR2 YYREEE (reference sequence). This CDR3 reads CASSPGGRDEQYF. DNA for the CDR3: TGTGCCAGCAGTCCCGGAGGGCGGGACGAGCAGTACTTC. Combining the CDR3 with reference TRBV5-4 and TRBJ2-7 gives the whole variable domain ETGVTQSPTHLIKTRGQQVTLRCSSQSGHNTVSWYQQALGQGPQFIFQYYREEENGRGNFPPRFSGLQFPNYSSELNVNALELDDSALYLCASSPGGRDEQYFGPGTRLTVT.

V and J are TRBV4-1 and TRBJ1-6, with 8 bases matching TRBD1. V gave up 3 bases and J gave up 8 bases; unmatched junction bases: 3. CDR3 length equals 14 residues. The V gene's germline CDR1 is MGHRA and CDR2 YSYEKL. CDR3 nucleotide sequence: TGCGCCAGCAGCCACGACAGGGGCTATTCACCCCTCCACTTT. Amino acid sequence: CASSHDRGYSPLHF.

The chain combines TRBV12-3 or TRBV12-4 with TRBJ2-7, with D possibly matching TRBD1 (6 bases). Trimming took 6 bases from V and 10 from J, leaving 19 bases between them. CDR3 length: 13 residues. The CDR3 loop is CASRPTRDTKQYF. Written as DNA, the CDR3 is TGTGCCAGCAGGCCCACCCGGGACACCAAACAGTACTTC.

The chain couples TRBV5-1 to TRBJ1-1; D not resolved. V lost 2 bases and J lost 1, with 3 bases in between. The CDR3 is made up of 12 amino acids. Per germline, CDR1 SGHRS and CDR2 YFSETQ. The CDR3 spells CASSLANTEAFF. The CDR3 bases are TGCGCCAGCAGCTTAGCGAACACTGAAGCTTTCTTT.

The chain couples TRBV6-5 to TRBJ2-3, with D possibly matching TRBD1 (6 bases). Germline assignment: CDR1 MNHEY and CDR2 SVGAGI. With 5 bases removed from V and 2 bases from J, the gap between germline ends came to 11 bases. The CDR3 runs 14 residues. CDR3 amino acids: CASSIGTTTDTQYF. DNA for the CDR3: TGTGCCAGCAGTATCGGGACAACCACAGATACGCAGTATTTT.

The CDR3 is CASSLRGQGVSYEQYF. The CDR3 nucleotides are TGTGCCAGCAGTTTAAGAGGACAGGGAGTATCCTACGAGCAGTACTTC. The V call is TRBV27, the J call TRBJ2-7; 8 bases fit TRBD1. Trimming removed 2 bases from V and 1 base from J; junction bases left unmatched: 7. This CDR3 has 16 amino acids. CDR1 and CDR2 (germline): MNHEY, SMNVEV (reference sequence).

The genes are TRBV14 and TRBJ1-2; perhaps TRBD1 as D (5 bases). Germline CDR1 SGHDN, CDR2 FVKESK. This CDR3 has 17 amino acids. V lost 7 bases to trimming and J lost 4 bases, with 25 bases between them. The CDR3 DNA follows: TGTGCCAGCACTAAACTCGACGAAGGGTTAAGGGGCTATGGCTACACCTTC. Protein product: CASTKLDEGLRGYGYTF.

The V gene is TRBV3-1 (or the pseudogene TRBV3-2), the J gene TRBJ2-7; 7 bases agree with TRBD2. Germline CDR1 is LGHDT and CDR2 is YNNKEL (reference sequence). This CDR3 contains 15 residues. Trimming at V came to 3 bases and at J to 3 bases, leaving 8 bases not matched to a gene. CDR3 residues: CASSHATSAIYEQYF. CDR3 DNA sequence: TGTGCCAGCAGCCATGCTACTAGCGCTATCTACGAGCAGTACTTC.

The chain uses TRBV5-6 and TRBJ2-6; D is perhaps TRBD2 (5 bases). V shed 1 base and J shed 0 bases, with 8 bases lying between them. Germline V CDR1 and CDR2: SGHDT, YYEEEE. The CDR3 contains 16 residues. The CDR3 DNA sequence: TGTGCCAGCAGCTTGCTGGGGAGCTCTGGGGCCAACGTCCTGACTTTC. It yields the protein CASSLLGSSGANVLTF. The variable domain in full, completed from reference TRBV5-6 and TRBJ2-6, reads DAGVTQSPTHLIKTRGQQVTLRCSPKSGHDTVSWYQQALGQGPQFIFQYYEEEERQRGNFPDRFSGHQFPNYSSELNVNALLLGDSALYLCASSLLGSSGANVLTFGAGSRLTVL.